A single sample gave rise to the 20 T cell receptor beta chains below, sequenced in a study of shared clonotypes between healthy human individuals. CD45RO-negative cells were positively selected for CCR7, leaving out terminally differentiated effector memory CD45RA+ cells. Libraries were prepared by immunoSEQ multiplex PCR; TCRdb keeps only in-frame clonotypes and omits some of them. The data contain over 2 million clones, approximately 95% of them singletons. The sample comprised naive CD8+ T cells sorted from blood. The receptors come from a man in his late teens or twenties in good health.

The chain combines TRBV7-6 with TRBJ2-7; D is undetermined. The CDR3 is 13 residues long. Trimming pared 8 bases from V and 0 bases from J, leaving 11 bases between. Germline V gene data show CDR1 as SGHVS and CDR2 as FNYEAQ. The CDR3 loop reads CASGTVSSYEQYF. For the CDR3, the DNA is TGTGCCAGCGGAACAGTCAGCTCCTACGAGCAGTACTTC.

This rearrangement joins TRBV4-3 to TRBJ2-7, with 8 bases matching TRBD2. The CDR3 loop spans 17 amino acids. With 1 base clipped from V and 2 bases from J, the junction kept 10 bases outside the gene matches. The germline V gene encodes CDR1 LGHNA and CDR2 YSLEER. The CDR3 loop reads CASSQAVGSGIAYEQYF. The CDR3 coding sequence is TGCGCCAGCAGCCAAGCTGTCGGTAGCGGGATTGCCTACGAGCAGTACTTC.

The chain carries TRBV6-5 and TRBJ2-7; no clear D gene. The CDR3 runs 14 residues. CDR1 and CDR2 from the germline V gene are MNHEY and SVGAGI. The germline V and J ends were trimmed by 0 bases and 6 bases, with 12 bases remaining between them. For the CDR3, the DNA is TGTGCCAGCAGTTACTCATCCTCCTCGAGCGAGCAGTACTTC. Amino acid sequence: CASSYSSSSSEQYF.

The J gene is TRBJ1-4, the V gene TRBV5-1; 7 nucleotides agree with TRBD1. Germline loops: CDR1 SGHRS, CDR2 YFSETQ. The CDR3 spans 14 residues. J lost 8 bases, V lost 4 bases, and 8 bases had no gene match. CDR3 sequence: CASSAGGPGEKLFF. CDR3 sequence (DNA): TGCGCCAGCAGCGCAGGGGGGCCCGGGGAAAAACTGTTTTTT.

The chain joins TRBV2 to TRBJ2-7, with unresolved D. The V gene's germline CDR1 is SNHLY and CDR2 FYNNEI. The CDR3 loop spans 12 amino acids. V was shortened by 6 bases and J by 2 bases, with 8 bases between the two germline ends. CDR3 residues: CASSPDTYEQYF. CDR3 sequence (DNA): TGTGCCAGCAGCCCGGATACCTACGAGCAGTACTTC.

Worth noting for this clone: Other DNA sequences within the sample encode an identical CDR3. The gene calls are TRBV19 and TRBJ2-7, with D possibly being TRBD1 (6 bases). The CDR3 extends over 13 amino acids. Germline CDR1 reads LNHDA; CDR2 reads SQIVND (reference sequence). The ends were cut back, 1 base at V and 4 bases at J, with 8 bases in the middle. The chain's CDR3 is CASSIARGYEQYF. The CDR3 region has the DNA TGTGCCAGTAGTATAGCCAGGGGTTACGAGCAGTACTTC.

The chain has TRBV4-1 and TRBJ1-4; 9 bases map to TRBD1. This CDR3 is built from 20 residues. The ends lost 3 bases at V and 0 bases at J; junction bases unmatched: 14. The V gene's germline CDR1 is MGHRA and CDR2 YSYEKL. The CDR3 is CASSQGVPGQGITTNEKLFF. CDR3 nucleotide sequence: TGCGCCAGCAGCCAGGGGGTGCCGGGACAGGGTATAACAACTAATGAAAAACTGTTTTTT.

This chain uses TRBV6-5 with TRBJ2-7; D is perhaps TRBD1 (5 bases). Between the trimmed V and J ends, which lost 3 bases and 5 bases, there was a span of 11 bases. Germline V lookup: CDR1 MNHEY, CDR2 SVGAGI. This CDR3 spans 13 amino acids. The DNA for the CDR3 is TGTGCCAGCAGTTATGCAAGGGGTCACGAGCAGTACTTC. This codes for CASSYARGHEQYF.

The chain combines TRBV19 with TRBJ1-6; possible D gene TRBD1, 5 bases. The germline gives CDR1 LNHDA, CDR2 SQIVND (reference sequence). This CDR3 comprises 14 residues. Deletions cut 3 bases from V and 7 bases from J, with 10 bases between. Written as DNA, the CDR3 is TGTGCCAGTAGTATTCAGGGATGGAATTCACCCCTCCACTTT. It encodes CASSIQGWNSPLHF. The full variable domain, rest sourced from reference TRBV19 and TRBJ1-6, is DGGITQSPKYLFRKEGQNVTLSCEQNLNHDAMYWYRQDPGQGLRLIYYSQIVNDFQKGDIAEGYSVSREKKESFPLTVTSAQKNPTAFYLCASSIQGWNSPLHFGNGTRLTVT.

V and J are TRBV6-4 and TRBJ1-2; the D is unclear. The CDR3 consists of 16 residues. Trimming removed 4 bases at V and 6 bases at J, with 21 bases between. Germline CDR1 and CDR2: MRHNA and SNTAGT. The CDR3 DNA is TGTGCCAGCAGTGCCGTCGGACCGCCTTCGAGACATGGCTACACCTTC. It yields the protein CASSAVGPPSRHGYTF.

This chain joins TRBV13 and TRBJ1-2; D unclear. Trimming removed 0 bases from V and 6 bases from J, with 5 bases in between. The CDR3 runs to 12 residues. Germline V gene sequence: CDR1 PRHDT, CDR2 FYEKMQ (reference sequence). The CDR3 coding sequence is TGTGCCAGCAGCTTAGGGCGGGATGGCTACACCTTC. Its translation: CASSLGRDGYTF.

This chain joins TRBV6-1 and TRBJ1-5; D unresolved. The CDR3 length is 19 residues. Germline CDR1 is MNHNS and CDR2 is SASEGT. V lost 1 base to trimming and J lost 0 bases, with 19 bases between them. CDR3 sequence (DNA): TGTGCCAGCAGTGAAGAGGTGGCAGGAAGCCCCTATAGCAATCAGCCCCAGCATTTT. Translation gives CASSEEVAGSPYSNQPQHF.

A remark on this clone: The sample has other DNA sequences that encode this CDR3 too. V gene TRBV27 combines with J gene TRBJ1-5; a weak D match, TRBD1 (6 bases). The CDR3 is 14 residues long. V was clipped by 2 bases and J by 7 bases, with 12 bases between them. From germline, CDR1 is MNHEY and CDR2 SMNVEV (reference sequence). CDR3 in DNA: TGTGCCAGCAGTTTAATAGGGGGTAACCAGCCCCAGCATTTT. Translation: CASSLIGGNQPQHF.

This clone was seen only once. CDR3 in DNA: TGTGCCAGCAGTCCCTCCCGGGGCCTCATCACCTACGAGCAGTACTTC. This encodes CASSPSRGLITYEQYF. The chain uses TRBV27 and TRBJ2-7, with D perhaps given as TRBD1 or TRBD2 (5 bases each). Trimming removed 5 bases from V and 2 bases from J, with 19 bases in between. CDR1 and CDR2 (germline): MNHEY, SMNVEV (reference sequence). The CDR3 sequence is 16 residues long.

The CDR3 bases are TGTGCCAGCAGCTTTTCGGACGGAAACATTCAGTACTTC. Translating gives CASSFSDGNIQYF. This chain links TRBV5-4 with TRBJ2-4, with no clear D. The V gene lost 2 bases and the J gene lost 6 bases, with 9 bases spanning the gap. In germline, CDR1 is SGHNT, CDR2 YYREEE (reference sequence). This CDR3 is built from 13 residues.

V and J are TRBV28 and TRBJ1-1; D remains ambiguous. The CDR3 is 16 amino acids. Per the germline V gene, CDR1 is MDHEN and CDR2 is SYDVKM. V dropped 3 bases and J dropped 1 base, with 15 bases sitting between them. CDR3 bases: TGTGCCAGCAGTTTGAACGCAGAGGCTTGGAACACTGAAGCTTTCTTT. It encodes CASSLNAEAWNTEAFF.

The chain joins TRBV6-1 to TRBJ1-4, with TRBD1 as a possible D gene (5 bases). Germline CDR1 and CDR2: MNHNS and SASEGT. The CDR3 has 11 residues. V was clipped by 10 bases and J by 16 bases, with 19 bases between them. The CDR3 DNA is TGTGCCACCACGCCCGGGACCCAAAGGTTTTTT. Amino acid sequence: CATTPGTQRFF.

The chain joins TRBV10-3 to TRBJ2-5; the D gene is possibly TRBD1 (8 bases). V dropped 3 bases and J dropped 5 bases, with 19 bases sitting between them. CDR1 and CDR2 from the germline V gene are ENHRY and SYGVKD. The CDR3 loop spans 16 amino acids. CDR3 nucleotides: TGTGCCATCAGTGAAGCGGGACAGGTGATGGGGGAGACCCAGTACTTC. Its protein product is CAISEAGQVMGETQYF.

This clone was counted between two and nine times. The chain uses TRBV19 and TRBJ1-2, with D unresolved. The CDR3 runs 14 residues. Germline V gives CDR1 LNHDA, CDR2 SQIVND (reference sequence). V dropped 3 bases and J dropped 6 bases, with 14 bases sitting between them. The CDR3 DNA sequence: TGTGCCAGTAGTATCCGGCCCGCGGCTGATGGCTACACCTTC. Translated: CASSIRPAADGYTF.

The chain couples TRBV19 to TRBJ1-1, with a tentative D call TRBD1 (6 bases). The CDR3 has 12 residues. Germline loops: CDR1 LNHDA, CDR2 SQIVND (reference sequence). Trimming removed 11 bases at V and 7 bases at J, with 17 bases between. CDR3 residues: CAGRGDWGEAFF. Written as DNA, the CDR3 is TGTGCCGGCAGGGGAGATTGGGGTGAAGCTTTCTTT.